The TCR beta chain under discussion was sequenced for a study of blood T cell repertoires in COVID-19. V shed 7 bases and J shed 4 bases, with 16 bases lying between them. Germline assignment: CDR1 SQVTM and CDR2 ANQGSEA. The CDR3 consists of 13 residues. TCRdb's copy holds only in-frame clones and misses some; the assay was immunoSEQ multiplex PCR. This repertoire shows some 250,000 clones, roughly nine tenths found once; its top ten account for 3.5% to 4%. The material sequenced was PBMCs or T cells enriched from blood (not recorded which). J is TRBJ2-5 and V is TRBV29-1; weak D call: TRBD2 (7 bases). This clonotype was sampled from a woman in her twenties or thirties with acute COVID-19. The CDR3 nucleotides are TGCAGCGCCCGAGTCGGGGGGCGAGAGACCCAGTACTTC. Protein sequence: CSARVGGRETQYF.